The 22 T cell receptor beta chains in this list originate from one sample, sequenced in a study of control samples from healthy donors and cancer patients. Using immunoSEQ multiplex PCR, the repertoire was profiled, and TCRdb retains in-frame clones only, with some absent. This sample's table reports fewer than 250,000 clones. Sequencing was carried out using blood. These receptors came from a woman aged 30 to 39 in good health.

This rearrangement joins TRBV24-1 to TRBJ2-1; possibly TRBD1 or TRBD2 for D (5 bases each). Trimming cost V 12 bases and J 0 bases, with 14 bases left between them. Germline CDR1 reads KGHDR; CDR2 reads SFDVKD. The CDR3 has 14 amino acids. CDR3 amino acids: CAASGASSYNEQFF. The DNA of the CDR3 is TGTGCCGCCTCCGGGGCTAGCTCCTACAATGAGCAGTTCTTC.

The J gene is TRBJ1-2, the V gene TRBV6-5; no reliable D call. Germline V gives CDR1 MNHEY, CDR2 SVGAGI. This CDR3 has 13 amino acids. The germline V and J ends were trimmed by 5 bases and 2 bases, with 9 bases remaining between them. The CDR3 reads CASSTGKNYGYTF. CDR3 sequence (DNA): TGTGCCAGCAGTACGGGGAAGAACTATGGCTACACCTTC.

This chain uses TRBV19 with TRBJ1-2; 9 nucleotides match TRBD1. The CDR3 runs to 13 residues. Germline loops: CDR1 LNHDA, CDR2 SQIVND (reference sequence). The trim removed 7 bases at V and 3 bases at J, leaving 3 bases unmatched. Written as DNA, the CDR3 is TGTGCCAGTACTCGGACAGGGGACTATGGCTACACCTTC. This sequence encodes CASTRTGDYGYTF. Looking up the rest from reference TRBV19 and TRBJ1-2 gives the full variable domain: DGGITQSPKYLFRKEGQNVTLSCEQNLNHDAMYWYRQDPGQGLRLIYYSQIVNDFQKGDIAEGYSVSREKKESFPLTVTSAQKNPTAFYLCASTRTGDYGYTFGSGTRLTVV.

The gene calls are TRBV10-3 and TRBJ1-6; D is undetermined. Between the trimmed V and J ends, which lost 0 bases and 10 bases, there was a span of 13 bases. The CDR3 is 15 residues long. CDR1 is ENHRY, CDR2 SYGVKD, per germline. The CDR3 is CAISESILGWSPLHF. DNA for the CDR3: TGTGCCATCAGTGAGTCGATCCTGGGCTGGTCACCCCTCCACTTT.

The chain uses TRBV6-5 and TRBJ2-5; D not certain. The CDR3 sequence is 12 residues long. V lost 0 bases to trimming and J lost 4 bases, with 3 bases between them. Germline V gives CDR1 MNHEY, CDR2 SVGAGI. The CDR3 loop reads CASSYSRETQYF. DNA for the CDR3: TGTGCCAGCAGTTACTCGCGAGAGACCCAGTACTTC.

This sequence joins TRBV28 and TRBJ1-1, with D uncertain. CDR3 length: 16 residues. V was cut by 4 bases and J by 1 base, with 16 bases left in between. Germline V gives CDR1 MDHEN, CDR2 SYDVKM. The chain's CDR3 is CASSSPPAEKNTEAFF. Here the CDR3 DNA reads TGTGCCAGCAGTTCCCCCCCGGCGGAGAAGAACACTGAAGCTTTCTTT.

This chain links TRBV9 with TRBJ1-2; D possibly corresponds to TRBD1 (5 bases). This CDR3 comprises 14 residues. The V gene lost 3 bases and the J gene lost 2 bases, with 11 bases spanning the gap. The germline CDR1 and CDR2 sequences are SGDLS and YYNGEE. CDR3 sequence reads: CASSAGFPNYGYTF. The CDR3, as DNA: TGTGCCAGCAGCGCAGGGTTCCCAAACTATGGCTACACCTTC. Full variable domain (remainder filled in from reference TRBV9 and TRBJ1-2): DSGVTQTPKHLITATGQRVTLRCSPRSGDLSVYWYQQSLDQGLQFLIQYYNGEERAKGNILERFSAQQFPDLHSELNLSSLELGDSALYFCASSAGFPNYGYTFGSGTRLTVV.

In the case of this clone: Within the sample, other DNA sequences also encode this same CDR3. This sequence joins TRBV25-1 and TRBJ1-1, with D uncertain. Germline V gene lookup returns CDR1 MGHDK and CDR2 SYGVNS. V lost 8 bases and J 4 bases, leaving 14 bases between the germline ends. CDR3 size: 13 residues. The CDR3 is CASRRVHTTEAFF. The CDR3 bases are TGTGCCAGCCGACGGGTACACACCACTGAAGCTTTCTTT.

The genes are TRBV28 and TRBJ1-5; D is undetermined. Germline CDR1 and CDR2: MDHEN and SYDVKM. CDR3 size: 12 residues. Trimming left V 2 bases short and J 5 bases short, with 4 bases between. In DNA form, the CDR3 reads TGTGCCAGCAGTTTAGGCCATCAGCCCCAGCATTTT. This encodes CASSLGHQPQHF.

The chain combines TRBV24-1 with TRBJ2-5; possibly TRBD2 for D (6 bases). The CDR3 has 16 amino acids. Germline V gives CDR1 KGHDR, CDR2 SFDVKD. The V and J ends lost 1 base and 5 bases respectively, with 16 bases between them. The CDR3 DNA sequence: TGTGCCACCAGTGATTTATCGGAGGGGTTAGGGGAGACCCAGTACTTC. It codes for CATSDLSEGLGETQYF.

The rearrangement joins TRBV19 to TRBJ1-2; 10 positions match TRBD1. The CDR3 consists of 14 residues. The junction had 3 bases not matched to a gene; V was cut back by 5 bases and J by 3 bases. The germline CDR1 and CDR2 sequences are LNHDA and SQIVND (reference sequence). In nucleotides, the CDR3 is TGTGCCAGTAGTCAGACAGGGGGCTACTATGGCTACACCTTC. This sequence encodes CASSQTGGYYGYTF. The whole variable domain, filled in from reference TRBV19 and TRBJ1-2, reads DGGITQSPKYLFRKEGQNVTLSCEQNLNHDAMYWYRQDPGQGLRLIYYSQIVNDFQKGDIAEGYSVSREKKESFPLTVTSAQKNPTAFYLCASSQTGGYYGYTFGSGTRLTVV.

CDR3 nucleotide sequence: TGTGCCCTGGGCAGGGGCTACGAGCAGTACTTC. This codes for CALGRGYEQYF. This sequence joins TRBV2 and TRBJ2-7, with a tentative D call TRBD1 (6 bases). The CDR3 has 11 residues. The germline gives CDR1 SNHLY, CDR2 FYNNEI. The V end was cut by 11 bases, the J end by 3 bases, with 11 bases between.

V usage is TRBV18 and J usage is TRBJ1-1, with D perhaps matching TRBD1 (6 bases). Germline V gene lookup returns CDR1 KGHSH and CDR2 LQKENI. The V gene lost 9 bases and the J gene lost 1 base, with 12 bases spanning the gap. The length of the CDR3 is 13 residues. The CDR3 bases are TGTGCCAGTACTCCGGGACAGAACACTGAAGCTTTCTTT. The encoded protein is CASTPGQNTEAFF.

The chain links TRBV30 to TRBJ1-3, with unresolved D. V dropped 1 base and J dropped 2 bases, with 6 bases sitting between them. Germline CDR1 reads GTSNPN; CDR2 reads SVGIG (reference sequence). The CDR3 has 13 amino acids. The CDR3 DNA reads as TGTGCCTGGAGTGCGGGTGCTGGAAACACCATATATTTT. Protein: CAWSAGAGNTIYF.

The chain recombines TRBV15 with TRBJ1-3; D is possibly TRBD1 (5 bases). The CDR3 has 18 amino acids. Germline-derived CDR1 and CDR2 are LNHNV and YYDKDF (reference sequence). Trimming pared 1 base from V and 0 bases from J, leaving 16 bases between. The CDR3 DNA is TGTGCCACCAGCAGAGTGAGTAGGGACGGTAACTCTGGAAACACCATATATTTT. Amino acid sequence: CATSRVSRDGNSGNTIYF.

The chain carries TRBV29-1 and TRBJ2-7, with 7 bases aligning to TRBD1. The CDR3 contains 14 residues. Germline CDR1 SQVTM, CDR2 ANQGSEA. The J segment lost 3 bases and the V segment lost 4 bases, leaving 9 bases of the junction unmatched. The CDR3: CSVAGGSGGYEQYF. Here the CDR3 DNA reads TGCAGCGTTGCGGGTGGGTCAGGGGGCTACGAGCAGTACTTC.

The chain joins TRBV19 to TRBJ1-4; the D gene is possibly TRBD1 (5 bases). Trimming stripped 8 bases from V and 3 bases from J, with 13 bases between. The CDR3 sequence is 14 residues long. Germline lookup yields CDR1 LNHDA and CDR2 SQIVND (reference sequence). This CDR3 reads CASSPGRSNEKLFF. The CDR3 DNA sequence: TGTGCCAGTTCCCCGGGGCGCTCTAATGAAAAACTGTTTTTT.

The CDR3 region is CASISRGSSYNSPLHF. Here the CDR3 DNA reads TGTGCCAGCATTTCCCGGGGGAGCTCCTATAATTCACCCCTCCACTTT. The V call is TRBV28, the J call TRBJ1-6; tentative D call: TRBD1 (5 bases). The CDR3 runs to 16 residues. V lost 7 bases to trimming and J lost 0 bases, with 13 bases between them. CDR1 MDHEN and CDR2 SYDVKM come from the germline V gene.

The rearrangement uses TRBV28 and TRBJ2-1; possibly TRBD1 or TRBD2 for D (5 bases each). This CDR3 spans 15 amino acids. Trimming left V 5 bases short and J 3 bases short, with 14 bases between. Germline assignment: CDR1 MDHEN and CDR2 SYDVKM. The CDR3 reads CASSKIGTDYNEQFF. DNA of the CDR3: TGTGCCAGCAGTAAAATCGGGACGGACTACAATGAGCAGTTCTTC.

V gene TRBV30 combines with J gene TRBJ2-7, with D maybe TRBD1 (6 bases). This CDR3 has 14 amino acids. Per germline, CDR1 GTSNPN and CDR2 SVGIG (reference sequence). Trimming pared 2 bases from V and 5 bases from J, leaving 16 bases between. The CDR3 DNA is TGTGCCTGGAGTCTCCGGACAGAAGGTAACGAGCAGTACTTC. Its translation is CAWSLRTEGNEQYF. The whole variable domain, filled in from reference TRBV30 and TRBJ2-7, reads SQTIHQWPATLVQPVGSPLSLECTVEGTSNPNLYWYRQAAGRGLQLLFYSVGIGQISSEVPQNLSASRPQDRQFILSSKKLLLSDSGFYLCAWSLRTEGNEQYFGPGTRLTVT.

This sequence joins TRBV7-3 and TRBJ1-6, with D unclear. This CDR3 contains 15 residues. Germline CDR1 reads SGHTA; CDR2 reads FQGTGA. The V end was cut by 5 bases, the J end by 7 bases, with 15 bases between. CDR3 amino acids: CASSRQAGPNSPLHF. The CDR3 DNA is TGTGCCAGCAGCCGTCAGGCAGGCCCAAATTCACCCCTCCACTTT. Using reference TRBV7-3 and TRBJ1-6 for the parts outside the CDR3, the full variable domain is GAGVSQTPSNKVTEKGKYVELRCDPISGHTALYWYRQSLGQGPEFLIYFQGTGAADDSGLPNDRFFAVRPEGSVSTLKIQRTERGDSAVYLCASSRQAGPNSPLHFGNGTRLTVT.

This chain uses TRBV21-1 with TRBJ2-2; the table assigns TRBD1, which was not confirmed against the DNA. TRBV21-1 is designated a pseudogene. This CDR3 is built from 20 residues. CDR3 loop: CASSNNRDRVTPTDTGELFF. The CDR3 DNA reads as TGTGCCAGCAGCAACAACCGGGACAGGGTTACTCCAACGGACACCGGGGAGCTGTTTTTT.